This TCR beta chain was observed in a study of regulatory T cells in long-lasting Graves disease. This clonotype was counted many times. The time point was: newly diagnosed GD, antithyroid drugs for less than 3 months. From PBMCs, RNA was extracted and then used to make the TCR library. Through Arm-PCR of CDR3 regions and iRepertoire HTBI primers, TCR beta libraries were built. Using its own MiXCR run on the multiplex PCR reads, TCRdb lists one record per CDR3 protein. Among hundreds of thousands of distinct CDR3 sequences, around 15% were seen once, and the ten largest hold roughly 18%. The sample also formed part of further work on T cells in Graves' hyperthyroidism and ophthalmopathy. As reported in that work: Stability of Graves' hyperthyroidism was defined as absent ophthalmopathy progression within 18 months. First-round RT-PCR with HTBI primers amplified the TCR CDR3 region. The model made its ophthalmopathy prediction, and onset followed a median about 6.8 months later.

Sequencing used peripheral blood mononuclear cells (PBMCs), obtained at new diagnosis, from a patient treated with antithyroid drugs. This receptor was obtained from a woman under 40 with Graves disease.

CDR3 DNA sequence: TGTGCCATCAGTGATACCGTAGTAGCGGACACAGATACGCAGTATTTT. It is translated as CAISDTVVADTDTQYF. The rearrangement links TRBV10-3 to TRBJ2-3, with a weak D call TRBD2 (6 bases). Germline assignment: CDR1 ENHRY and CDR2 SYGVKD. Trimming took off 3 bases at V and 2 bases at J, with 15 bases between the two ends. The CDR3 sequence is 16 residues long.